The 29 T cell receptor beta chains reported below all come from one sample, sequenced in a study of blood T cell repertoires in COVID-19. Assay: immunoSEQ multiplex PCR; the TCRdb copy retains only in-frame clones and omits some. The sample records approximately 200,000 clones, around 87% being singletons. The source material was PBMCs or T cells enriched from blood (not recorded which). These receptor sequences come from a young woman who had recovered from COVID-19.

This chain joins TRBV24-1 and TRBJ1-5; no definite D call. V was pared by 7 bases and J by 0 bases, with 9 bases between. Germline V lookup: CDR1 KGHDR, CDR2 SFDVKD. The CDR3 consists of 14 residues. This CDR3 reads CATSPEYSNQPQHF. The DNA for the CDR3 is TGTGCCACCAGCCCAGAATATAGCAATCAGCCCCAGCATTTT.

This chain links TRBV9 with TRBJ2-5, with D perhaps matching TRBD2 (7 bases). Trimming shortened V by 3 bases and J by 5 bases, and 14 bases separated the two germline ends. Germline V gene data show CDR1 as SGDLS and CDR2 as YYNGEE. This CDR3 spans 14 amino acids. The CDR3 here is CASSALGGGETQYF. CDR3 coding DNA: TGTGCCAGCAGCGCCCTAGGGGGGGGTGAGACCCAGTACTTC.

This chain joins TRBV6-2 or TRBV6-3 and TRBJ1-2; D unclear. The V end was cut by 2 bases, the J end by 4 bases, with 14 bases between. Germline CDR1 and CDR2: MNHEY and SVGEGT. The CDR3 has 15 amino acids. The CDR3 nucleotides are TGTGCCAGCAGTTACAGAGGCAGACCCCTCTATGGCTACACCTTC. Protein: CASSYRGRPLYGYTF.

The CDR3 DNA reads TGTGCCAGCAGCCAAAACCCAATACGACAGGGGGCATGGAATGAAAAACTGTTTTTT. Its translation: CASSQNPIRQGAWNEKLFF. V gene TRBV4-2 combines with J gene TRBJ1-4, with TRBD1 matching over 10 bases. Germline CDR1 and CDR2: LGHNA and YNFKEQ. CDR3 length equals 19 residues. The ends lost 2 bases at V and 5 bases at J; junction bases unmatched: 14.

The V gene is TRBV12-5, the J gene TRBJ1-3; D uncertain. The V gene lost 3 bases and the J gene lost 4 bases, with 4 bases spanning the gap. CDR3 length equals 12 residues. Germline assignment: CDR1 LGHNT and CDR2 FRNRAP. Here the CDR3 reads CASGLIGNTIYF. Written as DNA, the CDR3 is TGTGCTAGTGGTTTAATAGGAAACACCATATATTTT. The complete variable domain, with remaining parts taken from reference TRBV12-5 and TRBJ1-3, reads DARVTQTPRHKVTEMGQEVTMRCQPILGHNTVFWYRQTMMQGLELLAYFRNRAPLDDSGMPKDRFSAEMPDATLATLKIQPSEPRDSAVYFCASGLIGNTIYFGEGSWLTVV.

J is TRBJ2-6 and V is TRBV4-2; TRBD1 matches at 7 bases. CDR1 is LGHNA and CDR2 is YNFKEQ in the germline V gene. CDR3 size: 16 residues. V gave up 2 bases and J gave up 3 bases; unmatched junction bases: 4. The CDR3 reads CASSQSTGNGANVLTF. CDR3 DNA sequence: TGTGCCAGCAGCCAATCGACAGGGAATGGGGCCAACGTCCTGACTTTC.

The chain carries TRBV14 and TRBJ2-2; 10 bases map to TRBD1. The CDR3 sequence is 17 residues long. In germline, CDR1 is SGHDN, CDR2 FVKESK. V lost 4 bases and J lost 5; bases outside the gene matches: 10. The CDR3 is CASSRRRQGARTGELFF. The CDR3 nucleotides are TGTGCCAGCAGCCGCCGAAGACAGGGGGCGCGGACCGGGGAGCTGTTTTTT.

Points on this clone: The same CDR3 can be traced to other DNA sequences in this sample. The CDR3 sequence is CASSSTYEQYF. The CDR3 DNA sequence: TGTGCCAGCAGTTCTACCTACGAGCAGTACTTC. The chain has TRBV11-3 and TRBJ2-7; no firm D call. This CDR3 is 11 amino acids long. V was trimmed by 6 bases and J by 2 bases, leaving 5 bases between them. The germline gives CDR1 SGHNT, CDR2 YENEEA.

The V and J genes are TRBV28 and TRBJ2-1, with D uncertain. The V and J ends lost 5 bases and 5 bases respectively, with 13 bases between them. Per the germline V gene, CDR1 is MDHEN and CDR2 is SYDVKM. This CDR3 is 14 amino acids long. CDR3 sequence: CASSPSDWDNEQFF. For the CDR3, the DNA is TGTGCCAGCAGTCCGTCTGACTGGGACAATGAGCAGTTCTTC.

The rearrangement joins TRBV9 to TRBJ2-7, with D perhaps matching TRBD1 (6 bases). V was trimmed by 4 bases and J by 0 bases, leaving 11 bases between them. Germline loops: CDR1 SGDLS, CDR2 YYNGEE. The CDR3 consists of 14 residues. CDR3 nucleotides: TGTGCCAGCAGCCCCTGGGACAACTCCTACGAGCAGTACTTC. This codes for CASSPWDNSYEQYF.

Only one count was recorded for this clone. The chain couples TRBV6-2 or TRBV6-3 to TRBJ1-1, with D possibly being TRBD1 (6 bases). The CDR3 has 14 amino acids. V was cut by 0 bases and J by 2 bases, with 7 bases left in between. Germline loops: CDR1 MNHEY, CDR2 SVGEGT. The DNA of the CDR3 is TGTGCCAGCAGTTACTCGACAGGCAACACTGAAGCTTTCTTT. Protein: CASSYSTGNTEAFF.

The chain combines TRBV18 with TRBJ1-1; a possible D gene is TRBD1 (6 bases). The germline V and J ends were trimmed by 5 bases and 1 base, with 17 bases remaining between them. This CDR3 is 16 amino acids long. CDR1 is KGHSH and CDR2 is LQKENI in the germline V gene. DNA for the CDR3: TGTGCCAGCTCAAAGACCAGGGGAGAGGGGAACACTGAAGCTTTCTTT. Encoded protein: CASSKTRGEGNTEAFF. The full variable domain, with the rest looked up from reference TRBV18 and TRBJ1-1, is NAGVMQNPRHLVRRRGQEARLRCSPMKGHSHVYWYRQLPEEGLKFMVYLQKENIIDESGMPKERFSAEFPKEGPSILRIQQVVRGDSAAYFCASSKTRGEGNTEAFFGQGTRLTVV.

V and J are TRBV27 and TRBJ2-3; 11 positions agree with TRBD2. The V segment lost 2 bases and the J segment 4 bases; nucleotides outside the gene matches: 2. The germline V gene encodes CDR1 MNHEY and CDR2 SMNVEV (reference sequence). There are 15 residues in the CDR3. This chain's CDR3 is CASSLLAGGADTQYF. The CDR3 DNA sequence: TGTGCCAGCAGTTTACTAGCGGGGGGAGCAGATACGCAGTATTTT.

The gene calls are TRBV2 and TRBJ1-2; TRBD1 agrees at 12 bases. Germline CDR1 reads SNHLY; CDR2 reads FYNNEI. V was clipped by 6 bases and J by 4 bases; unmatched bases: 6. The CDR3 has 15 amino acids. The CDR3 loop is CASSRDRGQGYGYTF. Written as DNA, the CDR3 is TGTGCCAGCAGCCGGGACAGGGGGCAAGGCTATGGCTACACCTTC. The complete variable domain, with remaining parts taken from reference TRBV2 and TRBJ1-2, reads EPEVTQTPSHQVTQMGQEVILRCVPISNHLYFYWYRQILGQKVEFLVSFYNNEISEKSEIFDDQFSVERPDGSNFTLKIRSTKLEDSAMYFCASSRDRGQGYGYTFGSGTRLTVV.

In regard to this clone: At the DNA level, this CDR3 is encoded by other sequences in the same sample as well. The chain is built from TRBV7-9 and TRBJ2-3; maybe TRBD2 (6 bases). Trimming removed 3 bases at V and 2 bases at J, with 9 bases between. Germline CDR1 SEHNR, CDR2 FQNEAQ (reference sequence). The CDR3 extends over 14 amino acids. CDR3 coding DNA: TGTGCCAGCAGCTTGGGCGGGGACACAGATACGCAGTATTTT. Protein: CASSLGGDTDTQYF.

This chain connects TRBV6-2 or TRBV6-3 to TRBJ2-7; the match to TRBD1 covers 8 bases. The germline gives CDR1 MNHEY, CDR2 SVGEGT. CDR3 length equals 14 residues. V dropped 5 bases and J dropped 2; count of bases not matched to a gene: 5. This CDR3 reads CASSDGTGAYEQYF. The CDR3 nucleotides are TGTGCCAGCAGTGACGGGACAGGAGCCTACGAGCAGTACTTC.

The chain has TRBV5-1 and TRBJ1-2, with D maybe TRBD1 (5 bases). The germline V gene has CDR1 SGHRS and CDR2 YFSETQ. There are 14 residues in the CDR3. Between the trimmed V and J ends, which lost 0 bases and 4 bases, there was a span of 10 bases. Here the CDR3 DNA reads TGCGCCAGCAGCTTGGGGCAGGGCGGCTATGGCTACACCTTC. The encoded protein is CASSLGQGGYGYTF.

The CDR3 DNA reads as TGTGCCAGCAGCTCACCAAGCGGGAGGGCCACCGGGGAGCTGTTTTTT. Protein product: CASSSPSGRATGELFF. The chain recombines TRBV5-4 with TRBJ2-2, with TRBD2 matching over 10 bases. From germline, CDR1 is SGHNT and CDR2 YYREEE (reference sequence). This CDR3 is built from 16 residues. The J segment lost 4 bases and the V segment lost 3 bases, leaving 6 bases of the junction unmatched.

CDR3 sequence: CASSVEGTAGTGDEQFF. DNA for the CDR3: TGCGCCAGCAGCGTAGAGGGTACTGCGGGAACTGGGGATGAGCAGTTCTTC. The rearrangement uses TRBV4-3 and TRBJ2-1, with D maybe TRBD2 (6 bases). The CDR3 spans 17 residues. V gave up 5 bases and J gave up 8 bases, with 25 bases separating them. Germline CDR1 LGHNA, CDR2 YSLEER.

The chain combines TRBV21-1 with TRBJ1-1; the table names TRBD1, a call not compared with the DNA. TRBV21-1 is annotated as a pseudogene. The CDR3 totals 17 residues. CDR3 region: CASSKAHGTGRDTEAFF. CDR3 DNA sequence: TGTGCCAGCAGCAAAGCTCACGGGACAGGGAGGGACACTGAAGCTTTCTTT.

V and J are TRBV4-3 and TRBJ2-1; 14 bases match TRBD2. In germline, CDR1 is LGHNA, CDR2 YSLEER. The CDR3 is 16 amino acids. V was clipped by 3 bases and J by 8 bases; unmatched bases: 6. DNA of the CDR3: TGCGCCAGCAGCCACTACGGGACTAGCGGGGGCTATGAGCAGTTCTTC. This sequence encodes CASSHYGTSGGYEQFF.

The chain employs TRBV5-6 and TRBJ1-2, with 8 bases that match TRBD1. This CDR3 is built from 14 residues. With 0 bases clipped from V and 7 bases from J, the junction kept 5 bases outside the gene matches. Germline lookup yields CDR1 SGHDT and CDR2 YYEEEE. The chain's CDR3 is CASSLGQGALGYTF. CDR3 nucleotide sequence: TGTGCCAGCAGCTTGGGGCAGGGGGCGCTTGGCTACACCTTC.

This clone was counted a few times. A read error is possible here, since a much larger clone lies one base away. The rearrangement joins TRBV7-3 to TRBJ1-1, with 7 bases matching TRBD1. This CDR3 comprises 13 residues. Germline-derived CDR1 and CDR2 are SGHTA and FQGTGA. The trim removed 5 bases at V and 1 base at J, leaving 1 base unmatched. The CDR3 sequence is CASSRDRNTEAFF. The CDR3 region has the DNA TGTGCCAGCAGCCGGGACAGGAACACTGAAGCTTTCTTT.

The rearrangement links TRBV2 to TRBJ1-5; possible D gene TRBD1, 6 bases. The germline V gene has CDR1 SNHLY and CDR2 FYNNEI. The CDR3 is 13 amino acids. Trimming took off 4 bases at V and 9 bases at J, with 13 bases between the two ends. The CDR3: CASSGAGDRPQHF. In nucleotides, the CDR3 is TGTGCCAGCAGTGGGGCAGGGGATCGGCCCCAGCATTTT.

The rearrangement links TRBV6-1 to TRBJ1-5, with D tentatively TRBD1 (6 bases). Germline CDR1 reads MNHNS; CDR2 reads SASEGT. CDR3 length: 17 residues. The germline V and J ends were trimmed by 0 bases and 9 bases, with 21 bases remaining between them. This CDR3 reads CASSEAMNRDNRWPQHF. The CDR3 nucleotides are TGTGCCAGCAGTGAAGCGATGAACCGGGACAACCGTTGGCCCCAGCATTTT.

The CDR3 reads CASSLGPLTYNEQFF. CDR3 bases: TGTGCCAGCAGTTTGGGGCCATTAACCTACAATGAGCAGTTCTTC. The chain is built from TRBV6-2 or TRBV6-3 and TRBJ2-1, with D tentatively TRBD1 (5 bases). Germline CDR1 reads MNHEY; CDR2 reads SVGEGT. The CDR3 is made up of 15 amino acids. V lost 4 bases to trimming and J lost 2 bases, with 12 bases between them.

The chain combines TRBV29-1 with TRBJ1-1, with D possibly matching TRBD1 (6 bases). Germline V lookup: CDR1 SQVTM, CDR2 ANQGSEA. CDR3 length: 14 residues. Between the trimmed V and J ends, which lost 5 bases and 5 bases, there was a span of 18 bases. CDR3 DNA: TGCAGCGTTTCTTTTACAGGGCTAATAACTGAAGCTTTCTTT. Protein sequence: CSVSFTGLITEAFF.

The chain joins TRBV4-3 to TRBJ2-7; 7 bases agree with TRBD2. J was trimmed by 4 bases and V by 8 bases; bases with no gene match: 8. This CDR3 region has 13 residues. Germline-derived CDR1 and CDR2 are LGHNA and YSLEER. CDR3 DNA: TGCGCCAGCCGAGGGGACTATTCATACGAGCAGTACTTC. Translating gives CASRGDYSYEQYF.

The genes are TRBV5-1 and TRBJ2-7; D is unresolved. The V end was cut by 7 bases, the J end by 5 bases, with 13 bases between. In germline, CDR1 is SGHRS, CDR2 YFSETQ. The CDR3 has 12 amino acids. CDR3 sequence: CASSEFGDEQYF. CDR3 in DNA: TGCGCCAGCTCCGAATTTGGAGACGAGCAGTACTTC.